Given below is one T cell receptor (beta chain) in context. Generated by immunoSEQ multiplex PCR, the TCRdb table keeps only in-frame clones and is missing some. This sample has 110,000 or so clones, with roughly 57% found just once. The sample comes from a study of cytotoxic CD8 clonotypes in ibrutinib-treated CLL. The V gene end was trimmed by 5 bases and the J gene end by 5 bases; junction bases not matched to a gene: 5. Per germline, CDR1 MNHEY and CDR2 SVGAGI. The CDR3 consists of 13 residues. The rearrangement joins TRBV6-5 to TRBJ1-2, with TRBD1 identical over 7 bases. This clonotype was sampled from a human donor with chronic lymphocytic leukemia. Sequences were derived from PBMCs, sampled after 24 months of ibrutinib treatment. The chain's CDR3 is CASSLGTAYGYTF. DNA of the CDR3: TGTGCCAGCAGTCTCGGGACAGCTTATGGCTACACCTTC.